This TCR beta chain was identified during a study of blood T cell repertoires in COVID-19. Study-wide context: Sites across the United States, Italy and Spain contributed samples from acute and convalescent COVID-19. In each case, the material was cDNA or gDNA derived from T cells, B-cell-depleted T cells, or PBMCs.

Per the study methods: Counts of nucleated cells, estimated from reference gene primer amplification, were obtained. Clones were read by immunoSEQ multiplex PCR, and TCRdb kept only the in-frame ones, dropping some. V and J calls and clone size are as listed in that table; D and trimming were resolved from the DNA. The sample lists just under 65,000 clones; around four fifths were seen once. The CDR3 is 15 residues long. The V and J ends lost 2 bases and 8 bases, in that order; junction bases with no gene match: 4. Germline CDR1 is MGHRA and CDR2 is YSYEKL. The V gene is TRBV4-1, the J gene TRBJ1-6, with TRBD1 identical over 9 bases. Sequencing used peripheral blood. This TCR derives from a human donor in a cohort sampled during active COVID-19. The CDR3: CASSQTTGGHSPLHF. CDR3 nucleotide sequence: TGCGCCAGCAGCCAAACCACAGGGGGCCATTCACCCCTCCACTTT.